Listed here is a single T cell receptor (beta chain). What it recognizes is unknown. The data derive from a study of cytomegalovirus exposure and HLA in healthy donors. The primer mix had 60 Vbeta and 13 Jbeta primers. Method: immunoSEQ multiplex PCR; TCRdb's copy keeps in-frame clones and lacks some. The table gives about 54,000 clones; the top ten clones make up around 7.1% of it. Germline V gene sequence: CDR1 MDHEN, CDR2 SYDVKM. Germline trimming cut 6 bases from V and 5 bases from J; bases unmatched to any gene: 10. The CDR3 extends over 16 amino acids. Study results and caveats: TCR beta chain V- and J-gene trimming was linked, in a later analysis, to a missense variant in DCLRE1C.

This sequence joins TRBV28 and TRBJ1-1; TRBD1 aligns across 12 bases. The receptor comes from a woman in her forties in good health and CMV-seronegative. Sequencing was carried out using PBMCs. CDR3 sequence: CASSPRGTGGSTEAFF. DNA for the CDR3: TGTGCCAGCAGCCCCCGAGGGACAGGGGGCTCTACTGAAGCTTTCTTT.